This record looks at one T cell receptor (beta chain) sequence and its context. Many counts were recorded for this clonotype. Which antigen it targets is not known. Nothing much larger sits one base from this clone, and base qualities are not available. The TCR beta CDR3 regions were amplified from RNA transcripts. The first round of RT-PCR for the TCR CDR3 was performed with the HTBI primer set and the Qiagen OneStep RT-PCR kit. Libraries were constructed in a second round of multiplex PCR, after which size selection and purification were performed. Paired-end sequencing of the libraries was performed with 100 bp reads on an Illumina HiSeq2000. In the original analysis: Raw data were processed with SOAPnuke, discarding reads with adapters, uncalled bases, mean Phred below 15, or no exact constant-primer or identifier match. COPE v1.2.5 was used to merge high-quality paired reads, and clonotypes were defined as unique nucleotide sequences. MiTCR v1.1 was used to align the clonotypes against IMGT TRBV, TRBD and TRBJ reference segments. The analysis was restricted to V-J combinations with a frequency above 0.0001, which together covered 99% to 99.2% of the repertoires. The TCS score was defined as F50 (clonal expansion) divided by E x V (chaos), with BLOSUM62-based TCRdist calculated between CDR3 peptides within each V-J. Welch's t-statistics and random forest reduced 500 to 650 V-J features to some 14, which were used in a naive Bayes classifier (R e1071). TCRdb passed the public sequencing reads through fastp at Q25 and MiXCR, retaining productive beta sequences. Duplicate CDR3 protein sequences are folded into a single record with the most common DNA and genes. The V and J calls follow TCRdb's processing rather than the paper's. Across this sample there are 500,000 or so distinct CDR3 sequences, with around 15% seen only once. The ten largest clones add up to approximately 30% of the sample.

V drops 3 bases and J drops 4 bases, leaving 11 bases in between. Taken from the germline V gene, the CDR1 and CDR2 loops are MDHEN and SYDVKM. The CDR3 contains 14 residues, cysteine and phenylalanine counted. Of the read, only the CDR3 DNA is kept; its 42 bases are in frame from base 1. The data are from a study of T cells in Graves' hyperthyroidism and ophthalmopathy (dated by TCRdb to the late 2010s). About the full investigation: Peripheral blood samples were taken at the time of initial diagnosis, prior to any treatment. The study also compared thyroid tissue and blood T-cell repertoires from 5 to 7 Graves' hyperthyroidism patients. Following sampling, methimazole starting at 30 mg daily was given to hyperthyroidism patients, and high-dose intravenous methylprednisolone was given to ophthalmopathy patients. The roughly 90 discovery patients were divided at random into training and test sets in a 7:3 ratio. TCR Vbeta CDR3 sequencing of around 130 peripheral blood samples (approximately 44 ophthalmopathy, 70 to 85 hyperthyroidism and approximately 17 progressor patients) is reported in the paper. An independent validation cohort of fewer than 20 hyperthyroidism patients and 17 patients who later progressed to ophthalmopathy tested prospective prediction of ophthalmopathy. To identify distinguishing TCR V-J signatures, a discovery cohort of around 100 patients was used, comprising 43 with Graves' ophthalmopathy and 57 with stable Graves' hyperthyroidism.

General conclusions and limits of the study: Most expanded thyroid clonotypes (frequency above 0.001) were also detected in blood, suggesting blood repertoires may reflect thyroid immune responses. A model built on a 13 V-J signature distinguished ophthalmopathy from stable hyperthyroidism, reaching about 88% sensitivity and 81% to 83% specificity in cross-validation and 80%/75% in testing. Sample size was not statistically predetermined, and blinding of investigators to group allocation was not performed. In validation, the model predicted progression to ophthalmopathy a median of approximately 6.6 months before onset, with over 60% sensitivity and just under 75% specificity.

In the ophthalmopathy patients, disease was moderately to severely active, with a Clinical Activity Score of 3 or more, a NOSPECS grade of 4 or more, and a duration of less than 3 months. Patients with uncontrolled infections, other autoimmune diseases, pregnancy or lactation were excluded. Clinical symptoms, serum thyroxine and TRAb, thyroid ultrasound, and orbital computed tomography formed the basis for the diagnoses. PBMCs were separated from over 9 ml of fresh peripheral blood using Ficoll-Paque density gradient centrifugation. Total RNA was extracted with Trizol reagent, and quality was checked on an Agilent 2100 Bioanalyzer.

This receptor chain uses TRBV28 and TRBJ2-3; D gene: possibly TRBD2, on 6 matching bases. This clonotype was obtained from a woman aged 25-40 years with Graves' ophthalmopathy. The sample comprised blood. CDR3 region: CASSLTGLPDTQYF. The DNA reads TGTGCCAGCAGTTTGACGGGACTCCCAGATACGCAGTATTTT.